Detailed here is one T cell receptor (beta chain). Using immunoSEQ multiplex PCR, the repertoire was profiled, and TCRdb retains in-frame clones only, with some absent. Of fewer than 40,000 clones in the sample, roughly 80% were seen once. The sort gate was single viable CD3+CD4+CD8-CD45RO+ cells for memory CD4+ T cells. Serostatus was set by detecting CMV pp150, pp28, p38, p52 IgG. These data are taken from a study of memory CD4+ T cells and cytomegalovirus serostatus. The V gene lost 2 bases and the J gene lost 5 bases, with 9 bases spanning the gap. Germline-derived CDR1 and CDR2 are GTSNPN and SVGIG (reference sequence). The CDR3 has 12 residues.

This chain links TRBV30 with TRBJ1-1; D call uncertain. The sequencing sample was made of memory CD4+ T cells from blood. The receptor was isolated from an adult in good health and CMV-seronegative. The CDR3 is CAWSRTGTEAFF. CDR3 nucleotides: TGTGCCTGGAGTCGGACGGGAACTGAAGCTTTCTTT.